The 13 T cell receptor beta chains presented below share a single source sample, sequenced in a study of PD-1 blockade in mismatch repair-deficient tumors. Repertoires were generated with immunoSEQ multiplex PCR, while TCRdb's copy carries only in-frame clones and drops some. The sample holds about 120,000 clones, about 88% seen once. Material: peripheral blood, obtained 44 weeks after starting pembrolizumab. The receptors shown here come from an adult with mismatch repair-deficient cancer.

The chain couples TRBV11-2 to TRBJ2-5; 8 nucleotides match TRBD2. J lost 9 bases, V lost 7 bases, and 16 bases had no gene match. In germline, CDR1 is SGHAT, CDR2 FQNNGV. The CDR3 is made up of 15 amino acids. In nucleotides, the CDR3 is TGTGCCAGCAAGACGACAGACGAACCCGGGGGGGCCCAGTACTTC. Its protein is CASKTTDEPGGAQYF.

The rearrangement links TRBV7-8 to TRBJ1-1; D is unresolved. CDR3 length: 13 amino acids. Per the germline V gene, CDR1 is SGHVS and CDR2 is FQNEAQ. Between the trimmed V and J ends, which lost 3 bases and 0 bases, there was a span of 5 bases. The CDR3 DNA sequence: TGTGCCAGCAGCTTTTTTGTGAACACTGAAGCTTTCTTT. Protein product: CASSFFVNTEAFF. Variable domain in full (rest from reference TRBV7-8 and TRBJ1-1): GAGVSQSPRYKVAKRGQDVALRCDPISGHVSLFWYQQALGQGPEFLTYFQNEAQLDKSGLPSDRFFAERPEGSVSTLKIQRTQQEDSAVYLCASSFFVNTEAFFGQGTRLTVV.

The gene calls are TRBV6-5 and TRBJ2-1, with D possibly being TRBD2 (5 bases). The V end was cut by 6 bases, the J end by 0 bases, with 12 bases between. The CDR3 loop spans 15 amino acids. Germline V gives CDR1 MNHEY, CDR2 SVGAGI. The CDR3 region is CASSMGDRSYNEQFF. In DNA form, the CDR3 reads TGTGCCAGCAGCATGGGAGACCGCTCCTACAATGAGCAGTTCTTC.

The rearrangement joins TRBV4-1 to TRBJ2-7, with D possibly being TRBD2 (6 bases). Trimming shortened V by 4 bases and J by 0 bases, and 10 bases separated the two germline ends. In germline, CDR1 is MGHRA, CDR2 YSYEKL. There are 14 residues in the CDR3. CDR3 sequence reads: CASSPWTTSYEQYF. The CDR3 region has the DNA TGCGCCAGCAGCCCCTGGACTACCTCCTACGAGCAGTACTTC.

This clone came up many times. One end of the junction does not line up with germline, which may come from a read error. The V call is TRBV10-3, the J call TRBJ2-7; D ambiguous. Germline V gene data show CDR1 as ENHRY and CDR2 as SYGVKD. The CDR3 runs to 14 residues. CDR3 in DNA: TGTGCCAGCAGTGAAGACGGATCCGTTTACGAGCAGTACTTC. The encoded protein is CASSEDGSVYEQYF.

This clone was observed a single time. V and J are TRBV6-6 and TRBJ2-7, with a tentative D call TRBD1 (7 bases). Trimming shortened V by 6 bases and J by 4 bases, and 16 bases separated the two germline ends. The CDR3 loop spans 14 amino acids. CDR1 is MNHNY and CDR2 is SVGAGI in the germline V gene (reference sequence). CDR3 in amino acids: CASRRDREAYEQYF. In DNA form, the CDR3 reads TGTGCCAGCAGGCGAGACAGGGAGGCGTACGAGCAGTACTTC.

The count of this clone is one. The chain joins TRBV21-1 to TRBJ2-7; the DNA was not used to check the table's D call, TRBD2. TRBV21-1 represents a pseudogene. The CDR3 is 17 residues long. CDR3 residues: CASSKVHSAPLSYEQYF. As DNA, the CDR3 is TGTGCCAGCAGCAAGGTTCATTCTGCTCCACTATCCTACGAGCAGTACTTC.

This sequence joins TRBV5-8 and TRBJ1-4, with 9 positions matching TRBD1. Germline V gene data show CDR1 as SGHTS and CDR2 as YDEGEE. With V trimmed by 9 bases and J by 8 bases, 11 bases remained unmatched. CDR3 length equals 14 residues. The CDR3 sequence: CANQGGQGAEKLFF. In nucleotides, the CDR3 is TGTGCCAACCAAGGGGGACAGGGCGCCGAAAAACTGTTTTTT.

This clone turned up a few times. The gene calls are TRBV6-5 and TRBJ2-7, with TRBD1 identical over 9 bases. The CDR3 runs 14 residues. Germline assignment: CDR1 MNHEY and CDR2 SVGAGI. V lost 7 bases, J lost 7 bases, and 11 bases stayed unmatched. Written as DNA, the CDR3 is TGTGCCAGCAAAACAGGGGGCGAAGAGCGAGAGCAGTACTTC. This gives the protein CASKTGGEEREQYF.

The V call is TRBV6-5, the J call TRBJ1-1; a weak D match, TRBD1 (6 bases). This CDR3 region has 14 residues. With 5 bases removed from V and 1 base from J, the gap between germline ends came to 11 bases. The germline CDR1 and CDR2 sequences are MNHEY and SVGAGI. Written as DNA, the CDR3 is TGTGCCAGCAGTCCCCAGACAGGGAACACTGAAGCTTTCTTT. It yields the protein CASSPQTGNTEAFF.

This chain joins TRBV5-5 and TRBJ2-7, with unresolved D. Trimming took off 0 bases at V and 3 bases at J, with 7 bases between the two ends. Germline CDR1 reads SGHKS; CDR2 reads YYEKEE (reference sequence). CDR3 size: 13 residues. Written as DNA, the CDR3 is TGTGCCAGCAGCTTGGACCCGGGCTACGAGCAGTACTTC. Amino acid sequence: CASSLDPGYEQYF.

The V call is TRBV2, the J call TRBJ2-3; D uncertain. Trimming left V 3 bases short and J 4 bases short, with 5 bases between. Germline CDR1 is SNHLY and CDR2 is FYNNEI. The CDR3 extends over 12 amino acids. CDR3 coding DNA: TGTGCCAGCAGTGATCACCCAGATACGCAGTATTTT. It codes for CASSDHPDTQYF.

This chain joins TRBV11-2 and TRBJ2-7; D remains unclear. V lost 4 bases to trimming and J lost 5 bases, with 3 bases between them. Looked up from germline, CDR1 is SGHAT and CDR2 is FQNNGV. The CDR3 loop spans 10 amino acids. DNA of the CDR3: TGTGCCAGCAGCTCTGACGAGCAGTACTTC. Amino acids: CASSSDEQYF.